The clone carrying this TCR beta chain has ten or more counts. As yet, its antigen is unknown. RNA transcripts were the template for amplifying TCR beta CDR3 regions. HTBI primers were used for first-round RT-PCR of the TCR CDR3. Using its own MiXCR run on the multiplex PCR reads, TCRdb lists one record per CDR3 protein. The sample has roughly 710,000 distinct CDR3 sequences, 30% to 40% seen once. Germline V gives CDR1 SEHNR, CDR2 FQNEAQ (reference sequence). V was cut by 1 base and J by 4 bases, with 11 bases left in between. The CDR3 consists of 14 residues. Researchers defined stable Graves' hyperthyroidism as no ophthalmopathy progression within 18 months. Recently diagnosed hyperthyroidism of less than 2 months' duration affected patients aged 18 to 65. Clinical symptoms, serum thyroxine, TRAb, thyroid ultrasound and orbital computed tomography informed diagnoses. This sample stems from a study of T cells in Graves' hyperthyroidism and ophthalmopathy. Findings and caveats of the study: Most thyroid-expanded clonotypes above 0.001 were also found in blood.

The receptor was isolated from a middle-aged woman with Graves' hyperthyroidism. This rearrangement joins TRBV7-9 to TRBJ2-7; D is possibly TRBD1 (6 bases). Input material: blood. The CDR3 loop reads CASSLGARGYEQYF. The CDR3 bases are TGTGCCAGCAGCTTAGGGGCCAGGGGTTACGAGCAGTACTTC.